The rows below give T cell receptor beta chains drawn from one sample of a study of blood T cell repertoires in COVID-19. The method was immunoSEQ multiplex PCR; TCRdb's version includes in-frame clones alone and lacks a portion of them. The data hold 320,000 or so clones, with about 89% observed a single time. Specimen: PBMCs or T cells enriched from blood (not recorded which). These receptors were taken from a man aged 60-69 years who had recovered from COVID-19. Both conserved end residues are part of each CDR3. D genes are given only for firm matches. Part of the rows lack a size; the others show once, few, many or a class for expanded clones.

CDR3 length: 14
D gene: NA
J gene: TRBJ2-1
V gene: TRBV18
clone size: NA
CDR3 protein: CASSPSVSYNEQFF
CDR3 DNA: TGTGCCAGCTCACCATCCGTCTCCTACAATGAGCAGTTCTTC

CDR3 length: 17
D gene: TRBD2
J gene: TRBJ2-5
V gene: TRBV5-1
clone size: NA
CDR3 protein: CASSLRSAGGPEETQYF
CDR3 DNA: TGCGCCAGCAGCTTGAGGTCTGCGGGAGGGCCGGAGGAGACCCAGTACTTC

CDR3 length: 15
D gene: TRBD1
J gene: TRBJ1-2
V gene: TRBV19
clone size: NA
CDR3 protein: CASSTRTGVNYGYTF
CDR3 DNA: TGTGCCAGTAGTACGAGGACAGGCGTCAACTATGGCTACACCTTC

CDR3 length: 16
D gene: TRBD1
J gene: TRBJ2-6
V gene: TRBV18
clone size: NA
CDR3 protein: CASSPGQGSGANVLTF
CDR3 DNA: TGTGCCAGCTCACCGGGACAGGGCTCTGGGGCCAACGTCCTGACTTTC

CDR3 length: 14
D gene: TRBD1
J gene: TRBJ2-7
V gene: TRBV5-8
clone size: NA
CDR3 protein: CASSSDRVGDEQYF
CDR3 DNA: TGTGCCAGCAGCTCGGACAGGGTTGGGGACGAGCAGTACTTC

CDR3 length: 17
D gene: NA
J gene: TRBJ2-7
V gene: TRBV11-2
clone size: NA
CDR3 protein: CASSLVLGDTRTYEQYF
CDR3 DNA: TGTGCCAGCAGCTTAGTATTAGGGGACACGAGGACCTACGAGCAGTACTTC

CDR3 length: 14
D gene: TRBD1
J gene: TRBJ1-5
V gene: TRBV19
clone size: NA
CDR3 protein: CASSKTGGLEPQHF
CDR3 DNA: TGTGCCAGTAGTAAAACAGGGGGCCTAGAACCCCAGCATTTT

CDR3 length: 15
D gene: TRBD2
J gene: TRBJ2-3
V gene: TRBV6-6
clone size: NA
CDR3 protein: CASMWLAGSTDTQYF
CDR3 DNA: TGTGCCAGCATGTGGCTAGCGGGAAGCACAGATACGCAGTATTTT

CDR3 length: 15
D gene: TRBD1
J gene: TRBJ2-1
V gene: TRBV11-2
clone size: once
CDR3 protein: CASSWARGNDNEQFF
CDR3 DNA: TGTGCCAGCAGCTGGGCCAGGGGGAATGACAATGAGCAGTTCTTC

CDR3 length: 18
D gene: TRBD2
J gene: TRBJ2-3
V gene: TRBV24-1
clone size: NA
CDR3 protein: CATSDFPEGEGRIDTQYF
CDR3 DNA: TGTGCCACCAGTGATTTCCCTGAAGGGGAGGGTCGGATCGATACGCAGTATTTT

CDR3 length: 15
D gene: TRBD1
J gene: TRBJ2-5
V gene: TRBV28
clone size: few
CDR3 protein: CASSPSTGARETQYF
CDR3 DNA: TGTGCCAGCAGTCCCTCGACAGGGGCGAGAGAGACCCAGTACTTC